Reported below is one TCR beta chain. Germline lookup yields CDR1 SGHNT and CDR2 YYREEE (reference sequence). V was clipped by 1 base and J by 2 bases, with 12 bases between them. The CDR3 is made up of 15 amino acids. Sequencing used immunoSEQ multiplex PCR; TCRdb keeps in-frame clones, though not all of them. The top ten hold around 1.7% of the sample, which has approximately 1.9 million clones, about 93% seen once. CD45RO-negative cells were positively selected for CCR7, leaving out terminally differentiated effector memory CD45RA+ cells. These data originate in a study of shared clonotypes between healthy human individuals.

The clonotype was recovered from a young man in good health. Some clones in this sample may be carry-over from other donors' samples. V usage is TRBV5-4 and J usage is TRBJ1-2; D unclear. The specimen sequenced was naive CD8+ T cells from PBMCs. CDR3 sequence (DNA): TGTGCCAGCAGCTTGAGTACAGATAGAAACTATGGCTACACCTTC. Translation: CASSLSTDRNYGYTF.